These T cell receptor beta chains were read from a single sample in a study of blood T cell repertoires in COVID-19. Generated by immunoSEQ multiplex PCR, the TCRdb table keeps only in-frame clones and is missing some. Of a few hundred thousand clones in the sample, about 91% are singletons; the top ten hold about 2.5%. The sequenced material came from PBMCs or T cells enriched from blood (not recorded which). These receptors originate from a woman aged 40 to 49 with acute COVID-19. CDR3s include the opening cysteine and the closing phenylalanine or tryptophan. A D gene is named only where the DNA matches it firmly. Some rows have no size entry. The others give once, few or many, or a class for an expanded clone.

d_gene	v_gene	abundance	j_gene	CDR3nt	CDR3aa
TRBD1	TRBV7-9	once	TRBJ1-1	TGTGCCAGCAGCTTTCTCCAGGGGGCGACTGAAGCTTTCTTT	CASSFLQGATEAFF
TRBD1	TRBV28	-	TRBJ1-5	TGTGCCAGCAGTCCCGGGACAGGGTGGGATCAGCCCCAGCATTTT	CASSPGTGWDQPQHF
-	TRBV18	-	TRBJ2-2	TGTGCCAGCTCACCGGCTTCGGGGGGCGCGAACACCGGGGAGCTGTTTTTT	CASSPASGGANTGELFF
-	TRBV9	-	TRBJ1-5	TGTGCCAGCAGCGTATCGGGTAGTAGCAATCAGCCCCAGCATTTT	CASSVSGSSNQPQHF
-	TRBV19	-	TRBJ2-5	TGTGCCAGTAGTATAAATTGGAGGGAGGCCCAAGAGACCCAGTACTTC	CASSINWREAQETQYF
TRBD1	TRBV5-1	-	TRBJ1-2	TGCGCCAGCAGCTTGCCAGGGGGAATCTATGGCTACACCTTC	CASSLPGGIYGYTF
-	TRBV5-1	-	TRBJ1-2	TGCGCCAGCAGCAAAGGGGTTAAGGATGGCTACACCTTC	CASSKGVKDGYTF
-	TRBV27	-	TRBJ1-1	TGTGCCAGCAGTTTAACGGCCGGGTTGGGTGAAGCTTTCTTT	CASSLTAGLGEAFF
TRBD1	TRBV10-1	-	TRBJ1-6	TGCGCCAGCAGTGAGTCAGGGGACAGGTCACCCCTCCACTTT	CASSESGDRSPLHF
-	TRBV12-3/TRBV12-4	-	TRBJ1-2	TGTGCCAGCAGTTTATGGGGGGGAGGCTACACCTTC	CASSLWGGGYTF
-	TRBV19	once	TRBJ1-4	TGTGCCAGTATGAGGGGGACCGTCAATGAAAAACTGTTTTTT	CASMRGTVNEKLFF
-	TRBV13	-	TRBJ1-2	TGTGCCAGCAGTTATTTTAACCGGGCGAGGGCTTATGGCTACACCTTC	CASSYFNRARAYGYTF
TRBD2	TRBV7-2	-	TRBJ2-1	TGTGCCAGCAGCTTGGGCGGGGGGGCCTCTGAGCAGTTCTTC	CASSLGGGASEQFF
TRBD1	TRBV5-4	-	TRBJ1-2	TGTGCCAGCAGCCTCGGGACAGGGATTTATGGCTACACCTTC	CASSLGTGIYGYTF
-	TRBV7-6	-	TRBJ2-1	TGTGCCAGCAGCTTTGATACTAGGCCGTTCTTC	CASSFDTRPFF
TRBD2	TRBV4-3	-	TRBJ2-3	TGCGCCAGCAGCCAAGCTCTAGCGGGAGGTGGGGTGACGCAGTATTTT	CASSQALAGGGVTQYF
TRBD1	TRBV11-2	-	TRBJ1-6	TGTGCCAGCAGGCCGGGACAGAATAATTCACCCCTCCACTTT	CASRPGQNNSPLHF
-	TRBV3-1/TRBV3-2	-	TRBJ1-5	TGTGCCAGCTCGACGGGGATGGGCAATCAGCCCCAGCATTTT	CASSTGMGNQPQHF
-	TRBV24-1	-	TRBJ2-1	TGTGCCACGGAGGGCCTTCCCCATGAGCAGTTCTTC	CATEGLPHEQFF
-	TRBV6-5	-	TRBJ1-1	TGTGCCAGCAGGAGCGGGACGTCGAACACTGAAGCTTTCTTT	CASRSGTSNTEAFF
TRBD2	TRBV5-1	-	TRBJ2-1	TGCGCCAGCAGCTTGGTAGCCACTAGCGGATACAATGAGCAGTTCTTC	CASSLVATSGYNEQFF
-	TRBV20-1	once	TRBJ1-5	TGCAGTGCTAGTTTGGCAGGGGCTGCCCTGGGCAATCAGCCCCAGCATTTT	CSASLAGAALGNQPQHF
TRBD1	TRBV10-3	-	TRBJ1-3	TGTGCCATCAGGGGGGGGAGCTCGGACAGGGTCTCTGGAAACACCATATATTTT	CAIRGGSSDRVSGNTIYF
-	TRBV7-9	-	TRBJ2-3	TGTGCCAGCAGCTTAGATTATTTAGCGGACAATGCAGATACGCAGTATTTT	CASSLDYLADNADTQYF
-	TRBV18	-	TRBJ2-5	TGTGCCAGCTCACCAATACAGGGCCAAGAGACCCAGTACTTC	CASSPIQGQETQYF
-	TRBV4-1	-	TRBJ1-2	TGCGCCAGCAGCCAACCTCTCGGAGTCCCCTATGGCTACACCTTC	CASSQPLGVPYGYTF
TRBD1	TRBV6-5	once	TRBJ1-5	TGTGCCAGCAGTTACTCCGGGACAGCCAATCAGCCCCAGCATTTT	CASSYSGTANQPQHF
TRBD2	TRBV7-2	few	TRBJ2-3	TGTGCCAGCGGAGACGCGGGGGGAAGGGGAGATACGCAGTATTTT	CASGDAGGRGDTQYF
TRBD2	TRBV5-1	-	TRBJ2-2	TGCGCCAGCAGCTCCGGACTAGCGGGTAGAATTACCGGGGAGCTGTTTTTT	CASSSGLAGRITGELFF
TRBD1	TRBV19	-	TRBJ1-3	TGTGCCAGTAGTCCAGACAGGGGATCCATATATTTT	CASSPDRGSIYF
TRBD1	TRBV19	-	TRBJ1-5	TGTGCCAGTAGTGGGACAGCCGATAGCAATCAGCCCCAGCATTTT	CASSGTADSNQPQHF
TRBD1	TRBV11-2	-	TRBJ1-2	TGTGCCAGCAGCGCAAGGGGGACAGTTTCTAACTATGGCTACACCTTC	CASSARGTVSNYGYTF
-	TRBV24-1	-	TRBJ2-1	TGTGCCACCAGTGATAGGGCAGGGCCATACAATGAGCAGTTCTTC	CATSDRAGPYNEQFF
TRBD1	TRBV6-5	-	TRBJ2-7	TGTGCCAGCGAGGGACAGGGGGGACCTCCCTACGAGCAGTACTTC	CASEGQGGPPYEQYF
-	TRBV6-6	-	TRBJ1-2	TGTGCCAGCAGTCGTTTATGGGGGGGAAGACTAACATATGGCTACACCTTC	CASSRLWGGRLTYGYTF
-	TRBV11-2	once	TRBJ2-5	TGTGCCAGCAGCTTAGATCTAGGGGGGGCTGGAGAGACCCAGTACTTC	CASSLDLGGAGETQYF
TRBD2	TRBV11-2	-	TRBJ2-1	TGTGCCAGCAGCTTCACTAGCGGGAGGTCGCATGAGCAGTTCTTC	CASSFTSGRSHEQFF
-	TRBV18	once	TRBJ1-3	TGTGCCAGCTCCCCATTGGGCGCCACGAGCTCTGGAAACACCATATATTTT	CASSPLGATSSGNTIYF
TRBD2	TRBV7-8	-	TRBJ2-3	TGTGCCAGCAGCCCGTTCCGACTAGCGGACACAGATACGCAGTATTTT	CASSPFRLADTDTQYF
-	TRBV13	-	TRBJ1-2	TGTGCCAGCAGCTTAGGGACAGGTGACTATGGCTACACCTTC	CASSLGTGDYGYTF
-	TRBV9	-	TRBJ1-2	TGTGCCAGCAGCCCTCCTACGGGACAAAAGGGCGATGGCTACACCTTC	CASSPPTGQKGDGYTF
TRBD2	TRBV2	-	TRBJ2-3	TGTGCCAGCAGTGAAGCGCTAGCGGGGGGGTCAGATACGCAGTATTTT	CASSEALAGGSDTQYF